This T cell receptor beta chain was identified during a study of cytomegalovirus exposure and HLA in healthy donors. Looking at the study overall: It was reported in a later analysis that the 120 validation repertoires used the same platform as the 650 to 800 first-cohort repertoires.

Assay used: immunoSEQ multiplex PCR; TCRdb lists only in-frame clones, some missing. The data show about 79,000 clones, over 85% seen once. Germline V CDR1 and CDR2: LNHDA, SQIVND (reference sequence). V shed 4 bases, J shed 3 bases, and the junction held 2 bases outside the gene matches. This CDR3 contains 15 residues. General study results and limits: It was 160 or so TCR beta chains that were listed as cytomegalovirus-associated. The classifier was said to identify cytomegalovirus status with high specificity and sensitivity.

With respect to this clone: Its antigen remains unknown. Other DNA sequences in the sample encode the same CDR3.

This TCR derives from a woman in her thirties in good health and CMV-seronegative. The rearrangement links TRBV19 to TRBJ2-3; 12 nucleotides line up with TRBD2. Sequences were obtained from PBMCs. CDR3 in DNA: TGTGCCAGTAGTACGACTAGCGGGAGTACAGATACGCAGTATTTT. The encoded protein is CASSTTSGSTDTQYF.